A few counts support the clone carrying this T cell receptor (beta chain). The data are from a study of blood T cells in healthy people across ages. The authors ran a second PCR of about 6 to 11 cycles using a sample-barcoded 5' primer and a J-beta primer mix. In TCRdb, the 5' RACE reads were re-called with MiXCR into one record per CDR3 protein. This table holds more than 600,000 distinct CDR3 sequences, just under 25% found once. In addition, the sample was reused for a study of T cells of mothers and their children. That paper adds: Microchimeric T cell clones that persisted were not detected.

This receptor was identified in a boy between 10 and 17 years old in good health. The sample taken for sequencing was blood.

CDR3 loop: CASSSGLAGVRTQYF. CDR3 bases: TGTGCCAGCAGTTCCGGACTAGCGGGAGTACGGACCCAGTACTTC. The chain joins TRBV12-3 or TRBV12-4 to TRBJ2-5; 13 positions agree with TRBD2. The CDR3 runs 15 residues. Trimming took 4 bases from V and 7 from J; bases not matched to a gene: 6.